This is a list of T cell receptor beta chains from one sample in a study of early T cells in non-severe SARS-CoV-2 infection. TCRdb analysed the 5' RACE reads with MiXCR anew, one entry per CDR3 protein. This table holds tens of thousands of distinct CDR3 sequences, 7% to 10% found once. The material sequenced was whole blood. All receptors derive from an adult who was a healthcare worker with PCR-confirmed SARS-CoV-2 infection or an uninfected control (not recorded which). CDR3s include the opening cysteine and the closing phenylalanine or tryptophan. Fields, in order: clone size, J gene, D gene, V gene, CDR3 DNA, CDR3 protein. A D gene is named only where the DNA matches it firmly. Clone sizes are given selectively: once, few, many, or a class where the clone is expanded.

many	TRBJ2-1	TRBD2	TRBV29-1	TGCAGCGTTCAGCGGGAGGGCTTCGACAATGAGCAGTTCTTC	CSVQREGFDNEQFF
few	TRBJ2-7	TRBD1	TRBV7-9	TGTGCCAGCAGCTCTTGGACAGGGCTAGATGAGCAGTACTTC	CASSSWTGLDEQYF
-	TRBJ1-1	-	TRBV10-3	TGTGCCATCAGTAAAGGGACGGACAATGAAGCTTTCTTT	CAISKGTDNEAFF
many	TRBJ1-1	TRBD1	TRBV28	TGTGCCAGCGGAACAGGGGGGACTGAAGCTTTCTTT	CASGTGGTEAFF
-	TRBJ2-1	TRBD2	TRBV7-2	TGTGCCAGCAGCCACCCAGCGGGGGGTCACAATGAGCAGTTCTTC	CASSHPAGGHNEQFF
-	TRBJ1-4	-	TRBV12-3/TRBV12-4	TGTGCCAGCAGTTTTCTGAGTAGGGGTGAAAAACTGTTTTTT	CASSFLSRGEKLFF
many	TRBJ1-6	-	TRBV30	TGTGCCTGGAGTGGTGGCAGGCTAACTCATAATTCACCCCTCCACTTT	CAWSGGRLTHNSPLHF
-	TRBJ2-7	TRBD2	TRBV7-6	TGTGCCAGCAGCCCGACTAGCGGGAATTACGAGCAGTACTTC	CASSPTSGNYEQYF
many	TRBJ2-3	TRBD2	TRBV10-2	TGCGCCAGCAGTGAGTCGTATGGGGCGGGAGTGGATACGCAGTATTTT	CASSESYGAGVDTQYF
many	TRBJ1-2	-	TRBV14	TGTGCCAGCAGCCGGGGACCCGCTTTTGGCTACACCTTC	CASSRGPAFGYTF
-	TRBJ2-2	TRBD1	TRBV4-2	TGTGCCAGCAGACAACAGGGGTACGGGGAGCTGTTTTTT	CASRQQGYGELFF
many	TRBJ1-5	-	TRBV27	TGTGCCAGCAAAAGCTACGATCAGCCCCAGCATTTT	CASKSYDQPQHF
few	TRBJ2-1	TRBD2	TRBV20-1	TGCAGTGCCGAAAGAGCGCCGGGACTATCGAACAATGAGCAGTTCTTC	CSAERAPGLSNNEQFF
-	TRBJ2-2	-	TRBV2	TGTGCCAGCAAGGAGGATGTAGCGGCCGGGGAGCTGTTTTTT	CASKEDVAAGELFF
-	TRBJ2-5	-	TRBV29-1	TGCAGCGTTGAAGGCAGGGGACAAGAGACCCAGTACTTC	CSVEGRGQETQYF
many	TRBJ2-3	TRBD2	TRBV7-9	TGTGCCAGCAGCACCGGGAGGGTCACAGATACGCAGTATTTT	CASSTGRVTDTQYF
many	TRBJ2-3	TRBD2	TRBV11-2	TGTGCCAGCAGCCCGGGACTAGCAGATACGCAGTATTTT	CASSPGLADTQYF
many	TRBJ1-4	-	TRBV6-2/TRBV6-3	TGTGCCAGCAGTTACCAGACCGGAAGAGTACTTAATGAAAAACTGTTTTTT	CASSYQTGRVLNEKLFF